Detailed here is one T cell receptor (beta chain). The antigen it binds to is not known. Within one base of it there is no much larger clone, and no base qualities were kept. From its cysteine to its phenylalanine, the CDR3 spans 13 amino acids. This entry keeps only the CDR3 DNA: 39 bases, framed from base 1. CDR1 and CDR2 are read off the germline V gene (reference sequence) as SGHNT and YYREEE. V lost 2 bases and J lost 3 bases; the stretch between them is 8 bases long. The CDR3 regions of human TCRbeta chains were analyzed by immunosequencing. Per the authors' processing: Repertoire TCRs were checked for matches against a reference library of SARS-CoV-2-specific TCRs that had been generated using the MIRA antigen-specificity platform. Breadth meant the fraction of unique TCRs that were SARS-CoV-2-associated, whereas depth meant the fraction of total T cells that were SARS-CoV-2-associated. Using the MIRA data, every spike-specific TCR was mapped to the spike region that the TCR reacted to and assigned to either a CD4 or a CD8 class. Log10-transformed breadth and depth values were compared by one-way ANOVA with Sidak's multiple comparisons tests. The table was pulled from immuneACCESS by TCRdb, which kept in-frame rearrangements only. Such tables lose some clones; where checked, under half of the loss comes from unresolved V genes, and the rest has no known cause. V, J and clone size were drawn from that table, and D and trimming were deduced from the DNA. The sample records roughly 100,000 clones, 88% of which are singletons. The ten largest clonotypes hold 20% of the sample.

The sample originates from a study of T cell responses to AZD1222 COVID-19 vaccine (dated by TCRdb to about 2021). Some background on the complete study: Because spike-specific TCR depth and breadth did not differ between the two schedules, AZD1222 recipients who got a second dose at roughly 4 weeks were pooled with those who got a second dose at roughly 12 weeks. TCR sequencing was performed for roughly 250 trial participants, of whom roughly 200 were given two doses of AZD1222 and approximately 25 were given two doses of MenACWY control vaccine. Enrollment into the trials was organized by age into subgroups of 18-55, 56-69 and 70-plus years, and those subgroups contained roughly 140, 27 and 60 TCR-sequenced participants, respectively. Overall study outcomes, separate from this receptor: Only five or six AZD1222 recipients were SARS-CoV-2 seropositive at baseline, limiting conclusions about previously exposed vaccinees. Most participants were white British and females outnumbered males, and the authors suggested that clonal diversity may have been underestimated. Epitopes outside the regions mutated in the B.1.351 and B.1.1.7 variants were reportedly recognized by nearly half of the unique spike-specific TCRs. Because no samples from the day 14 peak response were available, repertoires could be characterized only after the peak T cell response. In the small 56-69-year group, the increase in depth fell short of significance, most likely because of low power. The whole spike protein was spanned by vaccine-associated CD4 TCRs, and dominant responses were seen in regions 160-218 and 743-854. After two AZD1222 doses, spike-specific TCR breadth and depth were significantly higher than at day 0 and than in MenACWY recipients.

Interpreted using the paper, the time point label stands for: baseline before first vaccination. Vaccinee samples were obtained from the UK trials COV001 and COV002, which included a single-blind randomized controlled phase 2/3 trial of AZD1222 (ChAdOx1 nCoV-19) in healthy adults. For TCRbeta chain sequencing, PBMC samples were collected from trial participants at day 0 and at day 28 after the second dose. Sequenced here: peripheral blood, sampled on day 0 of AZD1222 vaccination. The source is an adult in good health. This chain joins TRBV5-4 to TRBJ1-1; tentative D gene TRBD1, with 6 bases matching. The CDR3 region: CASSFGGDTEAFF. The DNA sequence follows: TGTGCCAGCAGCTTCGGGGGCGACACTGAAGCTTTCTTT.